The 21 T cell receptor beta chains below were found in one sample sequenced in a study of blood T cell repertoires in COVID-19. The table came from immunoSEQ multiplex PCR; TCRdb's copy has only in-frame clones and leaves some out. Among approximately 170,000 clones listed, 84% were seen once. The sequencing input was PBMCs or T cells enriched from blood (not recorded which). Receptor source: a man aged 45-65 years who had recovered from COVID-19.

The chain recombines TRBV19 with TRBJ2-5; 7 positions match TRBD1. The CDR3 has 13 amino acids. CDR1 and CDR2 from the germline V gene are LNHDA and SQIVND (reference sequence). J was trimmed by 1 base and V by 5 bases; bases with no gene match: 1. CDR3 amino acids: CASSRQGQETQYF. The CDR3 bases are TGTGCCAGTAGTCGACAGGGCCAAGAGACCCAGTACTTC.

The chain uses TRBV6-5 and TRBJ2-7, with D perhaps TRBD1 (5 bases). Looked up from germline, CDR1 is MNHEY and CDR2 is SVGAGI. Trimming stripped 10 bases from V and 5 bases from J, with 12 bases between. The CDR3 is 11 residues long. CDR3 DNA sequence: TGTGCCATTTCCAGGGTTAACGAGCAGTACTTC. This codes for CAISRVNEQYF.

The sample holds a few counts of this clone. The gene calls are TRBV7-9 and TRBJ2-2, with D unclear. V lost 8 bases, J lost 7 bases, and 11 bases lay in between. Looked up from germline, CDR1 is SEHNR and CDR2 is FQNEAQ (reference sequence). The CDR3 has 12 amino acids. CDR3 DNA: TGTGCCAGCCCAGGCTTTAGCGGGGAGCTGTTTTTT. Its translation: CASPGFSGELFF.

The J gene is TRBJ2-1, the V gene TRBV7-2, with a possible D match to TRBD2 (5 bases). Germline assignment: CDR1 SGHTA and CDR2 FQGNSA. The CDR3 has 15 amino acids. V was pared by 1 base and J by 7 bases, with 14 bases between. For the CDR3, the DNA is TGTGCCAGCAGCTTAGACGGAGCGGTTCAAAATGAGCAGTTCTTC. This encodes CASSLDGAVQNEQFF.

The chain recombines TRBV7-3 with TRBJ1-2, with a tentative D call TRBD1 (5 bases). The V end lost 5 bases, the J end lost 2 bases, and 15 bases lay between the germline ends. The CDR3 is 15 amino acids. The germline V gene encodes CDR1 SGHTA and CDR2 FQGTGA. CDR3: CASSPSPTENYGYTF. The CDR3 nucleotides read TGTGCCAGCAGCCCCTCGCCGACAGAGAACTATGGCTACACCTTC.

This clone was seen a handful of times. The gene calls are TRBV7-2 and TRBJ2-1, with 7 bases identical to TRBD1. Germline V gene sequence: CDR1 SGHTA, CDR2 FQGNSA. This CDR3 comprises 16 residues. Germline trimming cut 4 bases from V and 5 bases from J; bases unmatched to any gene: 11. CDR3 loop: CASSSIRDRYHNEQFF. CDR3 DNA sequence: TGTGCCAGCAGCTCTATTCGGGACAGATATCACAATGAGCAGTTCTTC.

This chain connects TRBV2 to TRBJ1-2; unclear D gene. Trimming removed 6 bases at V and 8 bases at J, with 22 bases between. The CDR3 is 15 residues long. Germline CDR1 SNHLY, CDR2 FYNNEI. The CDR3 DNA is TGTGCCAGCAGACCCCAAGATAATAGAGTGAGGGGCTACACCTTC. Protein: CASRPQDNRVRGYTF.

The chain employs TRBV2 and TRBJ1-2; TRBD1 aligns across 7 bases. This CDR3 contains 13 residues. CDR1 and CDR2 from the germline V gene are SNHLY and FYNNEI. Trimming removed 6 bases from V and 3 bases from J; junction bases left unmatched: 4. CDR3 DNA: TGTGCCAGCAGAAGACAGGGAGACTATGGCTACACCTTC. Translation gives CASRRQGDYGYTF.

CDR3 DNA: TGCGCCAGCAAAGGGACTTCGAACACCGGGGAGCTGTTTTTT. It is translated as CASKGTSNTGELFF. This rearrangement joins TRBV5-1 to TRBJ2-2, with D possibly TRBD2 on 6 matching bases. Germline V gene sequence: CDR1 SGHRS, CDR2 YFSETQ. CDR3 length: 14 amino acids. Trimming took 6 bases from V and 0 from J, leaving 9 bases between them.

Written as DNA, the CDR3 is TGTGCCAGCATGGTTGGGACAAGGAATCTACCCCAGCATTTT. Its translation is CASMVGTRNLPQHF. V is TRBV2 and J is TRBJ1-5; a weak D match, TRBD1 (6 bases). The V gene lost 7 bases and the J gene lost 10 bases, with 20 bases spanning the gap. CDR1 is SNHLY and CDR2 is FYNNEI in the germline V gene. The CDR3 runs 14 residues.

This clone was seen just once. This sequence joins TRBV7-8 and TRBJ1-1, with 9 bases fitting TRBD1. Trimming cost V 0 bases and J 6 bases; bases outside gene matches: 2. The CDR3 extends over 14 amino acids. Looked up from germline, CDR1 is SGHVS and CDR2 is FQNEAQ. The CDR3 nucleotides are TGTGCCAGCAGCTTAGCACAGGGGGCAGCTGAAGCTTTCTTT. Amino acids: CASSLAQGAAEAFF.

J is TRBJ1-6 and V is TRBV19; the match to TRBD1 covers 8 bases. Germline CDR1 LNHDA, CDR2 SQIVND (reference sequence). J gave up 0 bases and V 6 bases, and 7 bases lay outside the gene matches. The CDR3 totals 17 residues. CDR3 nucleotides: TGTGCCAGTAGACCGGGACAGGTTAGCTCCTATAATTCACCCCTCCACTTT. Amino acid sequence: CASRPGQVSSYNSPLHF. Based on the CDR3 plus reference TRBV19 and TRBJ1-6, the full variable domain is DGGITQSPKYLFRKEGQNVTLSCEQNLNHDAMYWYRQDPGQGLRLIYYSQIVNDFQKGDIAEGYSVSREKKESFPLTVTSAQKNPTAFYLCASRPGQVSSYNSPLHFGNGTRLTVT.

This clone was seen once. The V gene is TRBV7-8, the J gene TRBJ2-7, with TRBD2 matching over 7 bases. V lost 1 base and J lost 9; bases outside the gene matches: 6. This CDR3 has 13 residues. Per germline, CDR1 SGHVS and CDR2 FQNEAQ. The CDR3 sequence is CASSLEAGRVQYF. In DNA form, the CDR3 reads TGTGCCAGCAGCTTAGAAGCGGGACGTGTGCAGTACTTC.

The rearrangement uses TRBV12-2 and TRBJ1-4; no DNA check was done on the table's D call, TRBD1. TRBV12-2 is classified as a pseudogene. The CDR3 has 17 residues. CDR3 residues: CASRFGTGRQINEKLFF. In DNA, the CDR3 is TGTGCAAGTCGCTTCGGGACAGGGCGACAAATTAATGAAAAACTGTTTTTT.

The chain carries TRBV29-1 and TRBJ2-7; 7 bases agree with TRBD1. Germline V gene sequence: CDR1 SQVTM, CDR2 ANQGSEA. The CDR3 runs 15 residues. J gave up 4 bases and V 5 bases, and 14 bases lay outside the gene matches. The chain's CDR3 is CSVSDTGALWYEQYF. CDR3 DNA: TGCAGCGTTTCCGATACAGGGGCTTTGTGGTACGAGCAGTACTTC.

The J gene is TRBJ1-1, the V gene TRBV7-9, with D possibly TRBD1 on 5 matching bases. V lost 6 bases and J 8 bases, leaving 13 bases between the germline ends. The CDR3 has 12 amino acids. From germline, CDR1 is SEHNR and CDR2 FQNEAQ (reference sequence). The CDR3: CASRRGTPEAFF. DNA for the CDR3: TGTGCCAGCAGACGGGGGACTCCAGAAGCTTTCTTT.

The chain has TRBV18 and TRBJ1-5, with a weak D call TRBD1 (6 bases). CDR3 length equals 15 residues. Germline V gene lookup returns CDR1 KGHSH and CDR2 LQKENI. The V end was cut by 2 bases, the J end by 7 bases, with 15 bases between. The CDR3: CASSPNTGPGQPQHF. DNA of the CDR3: TGTGCCAGCTCACCAAACACAGGGCCGGGACAGCCCCAGCATTTT. Based on the CDR3 plus reference TRBV18 and TRBJ1-5, the full variable domain is NAGVMQNPRHLVRRRGQEARLRCSPMKGHSHVYWYRQLPEEGLKFMVYLQKENIIDESGMPKERFSAEFPKEGPSILRIQQVVRGDSAAYFCASSPNTGPGQPQHFGDGTRLSIL.

The chain joins TRBV18 to TRBJ1-2; no definite D call. V was pared by 3 bases and J by 7 bases, with 9 bases between. Looked up from germline, CDR1 is KGHSH and CDR2 is LQKENI. The CDR3 runs to 12 residues. CDR3 in DNA: TGTGCCAGCTCACCGGGGAGGGCTGGCTACACCTTC. Its protein is CASSPGRAGYTF.

The gene calls are TRBV10-1 and TRBJ1-6; D is perhaps TRBD1 (5 bases). This CDR3 is 14 amino acids long. Germline-derived CDR1 and CDR2 are WNHNN and SYGVQD (reference sequence). Between the trimmed V and J ends, which lost 10 bases and 7 bases, there was a span of 17 bases. The CDR3 here is CATAIPGGNSPLHF. The CDR3 DNA sequence: TGCGCCACTGCTATCCCGGGGGGAAATTCACCCCTCCACTTT.

The rearrangement joins TRBV7-2 to TRBJ2-5; TRBD2 aligns across 7 bases. This CDR3 has 16 amino acids. Per germline, CDR1 SGHTA and CDR2 FQGNSA. Losses at the gene ends were 5 bases for V and 2 bases for J; bases not matched to a gene: 11. This CDR3 is CASSQRWQGGQETQYF. The CDR3 nucleotides read TGTGCCAGCAGCCAAAGGTGGCAGGGAGGGCAAGAGACCCAGTACTTC.

The chain recombines TRBV6-1 with TRBJ2-3, with TRBD1 as a possible D gene (5 bases). Trimming took 3 bases from V and 6 from J, leaving 10 bases between them. CDR1 is MNHNS and CDR2 is SASEGT in the germline V gene. This CDR3 spans 13 amino acids. As DNA, the CDR3 is TGTGCCAGCAGTGATCAACAGGCCGATACGCAGTATTTT. Translation gives CASSDQQADTQYF.